The entry below describes one TCR beta chain. This table comes from immunoSEQ multiplex PCR, and its TCRdb copy is limited to in-frame clones, with some not included. The profile shows roughly 130,000 clones, 84% of them singletons. V was cut by 0 bases and J by 2 bases, with 18 bases left in between. The CDR3 length is 18 residues. Germline V gene data show CDR1 as SGDLS and CDR2 as YYNGEE. The data belong to a study of blood T cell repertoires in COVID-19. For the study at large: The United States, Italy and Spain were the sources of the acute and convalescent COVID-19 samples.

Living in under 30 US areas, the participants were between about 18 and 95 years of age. Each participant's cohort was designated according to participant-reported clinical history. Sequences were obtained from PBMCs or T cells enriched from blood (not recorded which). This chain joins TRBV9 and TRBJ2-1, with a tentative D call TRBD2 (5 bases). The receptor's source is a man aged 40-49 years with acute COVID-19. DNA for the CDR3: TGTGCCAGCAGCGTAGGAGGTCGCAGCGGATCGACCTACAATGAGCAGTTCTTC. This gives the protein CASSVGGRSGSTYNEQFF. Using reference TRBV9 and TRBJ2-1 for the parts outside the CDR3, the full variable domain is DSGVTQTPKHLITATGQRVTLRCSPRSGDLSVYWYQQSLDQGLQFLIQYYNGEERAKGNILERFSAQQFPDLHSELNLSSLELGDSALYFCASSVGGRSGSTYNEQFFGPGTRLTVL.